Listed below are T cell receptor beta chains from one sample, sequenced in a study of shared clonotypes between healthy human individuals. The method was immunoSEQ multiplex PCR; TCRdb's version includes in-frame clones alone and lacks a portion of them. The sample holds approximately 2,000,000 clones; just under 95% are singletons and the top ten take approximately 1.6%. Sequenced material: naive CD8+ T cells from PBMCs. The origin of the receptors is a man aged 18-30 years in good health. Some clones in this sample may be carry-over from other donors' samples. The CDR3 runs from the conserved cysteine through the conserved F or W. D genes are given only for firm matches. A row's size may be missing; if present it is once, few, many or a size class.

size	J	V	D	CDR3	DNA
-	TRBJ1-2	TRBV13	TRBD1	CASSFLRDRTLNGYGYTF	TGTGCCAGCAGCTTCCTCCGGGACAGGACCCTCAATGGGTATGGCTACACCTTC
few	TRBJ1-1	TRBV4-1	TRBD1	CASSQLTGLGNTEAFF	TGCGCCAGCAGCCAACTGACAGGGCTAGGGAACACTGAAGCTTTCTTT
-	TRBJ1-5	TRBV6-5	-	CASTPRGGKNQPQHF	TGTGCCAGCACCCCCCGCGGAGGGAAGAATCAGCCCCAGCATTTT
-	TRBJ2-7	TRBV4-3	TRBD2	CASSQDPASGSYEQYF	TGCGCCAGCAGCCAAGATCCGGCTAGCGGGAGCTACGAGCAGTACTTC
-	TRBJ2-7	TRBV7-2	-	CASSLGSRTYEQYF	TGTGCCAGCAGCTTAGGAAGCCGAACCTACGAGCAGTACTTC
-	TRBJ1-1	TRBV5-1	-	CASSLSGRPNTEAFF	TGCGCCAGCAGCCTAAGCGGGCGGCCGAACACTGAAGCTTTCTTT
-	TRBJ1-2	TRBV19	-	CASSPGVVVYGYTF	TGTGCCAGTAGTCCCGGGGTAGTAGTCTATGGCTACACCTTC
-	TRBJ2-1	TRBV6-1	-	CASVGWPNEQFF	TGTGCCAGCGTTGGTTGGCCAAATGAGCAGTTCTTC
-	TRBJ1-1	TRBV16	-	CASSQSGGAFF	TGTGCCAGCAGCCAATCTGGTGGAGCTTTCTTT
-	TRBJ2-3	TRBV6-6	-	CASSPDSSTDTQYF	TGTGCCAGCAGTCCCGACAGTAGCACAGATACGCAGTATTTT
-	TRBJ2-1	TRBV9	TRBD1	CASSEGTGREFF	TGTGCCAGCAGCGAAGGGACAGGGAGGGAGTTCTTC
-	TRBJ2-7	TRBV27	-	CASTGGRYDEQYF	TGTGCCTCGACAGGCGGGAGATACGACGAGCAGTACTTC
-	TRBJ1-1	TRBV6-5	-	CASSYSSGLGTEAFF	TGTGCCAGCAGTTACTCGAGCGGGCTAGGGACTGAAGCTTTCTTT
-	TRBJ2-2	TRBV19	-	CASSINWAGTGELFF	TGTGCCAGTAGTATTAATTGGGCAGGCACCGGGGAGCTGTTTTTT
-	TRBJ1-5	TRBV2	-	CASSEGQGYQPQHF	TGTGCCAGCAGTGAAGGGCAGGGATATCAGCCCCAGCATTTT
-	TRBJ1-1	TRBV28	-	CASSLSEGTEAFF	TGTGCCAGCAGTTTATCCGAAGGCACTGAAGCTTTCTTT
few	TRBJ1-2	TRBV7-9	TRBD1	CASSYPPGQDFYGYTF	TGTGCCAGCAGCTATCCGCCGGGACAGGACTTCTATGGCTACACCTTC
-	TRBJ2-7	TRBV28	-	CASSSRQPYEQYF	TGTGCCAGCAGTTCCCGACAGCCCTACGAGCAGTACTTC
-	TRBJ2-7	TRBV5-8	TRBD2	CASSPSGGAVYEQYF	TGTGCCAGCAGCCCTTCCGGGGGGGCGGTGTACGAGCAGTACTTC
-	TRBJ1-1	TRBV28	-	CASSFFDSLNTEAFF	TGTGCCAGCAGTTTTTTCGACAGCTTGAACACTGAAGCTTTCTTT
-	TRBJ2-7	TRBV7-9	-	CASSREAGETYEQYF	TGTGCCAGCAGCAGAGAGGCAGGGGAGACCTACGAGCAGTACTTC